This T cell receptor beta chain is drawn from a study of long-term antiretroviral therapy in people with HIV (dated by TCRdb to 2021 to 2024). A note on the overall study: Collection of the earliest samples took place about a decade ahead of the 2015 WHO recommendation for immediate ART, at a time when ART was typically delayed until CD4 counts fell. A retrospective serial study tested whether changes in peripheral blood TRB repertoire composition and diversity were associated with ART initiation and durable HIV suppression. A total of under 250 cryopreserved PBMC samples were contributed to the cohort by 30 adults with confirmed HIV infection, with samples collected serially over a mean of around 6 years (range 1-12). About 40% of the 30 participants with HIV were female. Test extractions of a monoclonal T-cell line alongside approximately 34 polyclonal samples showed no cross-contamination during QIAcube processing.

Inclusion was restricted to participants for whom at least one PBMC sample before ART initiation and at least two post-ART samples were available. All participants with HIV were treated in the United States of America. Before DNA extraction, cryopreserved samples containing 1-10 million PBMC were thawed and washed. At the time of the earliest PBMC sample for each participant with HIV, ages ranged from about 20 to 55 years. Each participant contributed PBMC samples from 1-4 timepoints before ART initiation and 2-8 timepoints after ART initiation, with a median of 7 samples. For every participant, serial HIV viral load, CD4+ T-cell count, ART history and demographic data were obtained. Using a Qiagen kit on a QIAcube, genomic DNA was extracted from unsorted PBMC, with samples processed in batches of 12. The paper's findings and limits, for the study overall: Owing to limited PBMC availability, only the TCR beta chain was sequenced, without alpha chain pairing. Because pre-ART samples had limited cell numbers, profiling was done on unsorted PBMC rather than on sorted CD4+ and CD8+ T cells. Compared with controls, HIV repertoires had narrower CDR3 length ranges, and the network structure pointed to an antigen-experienced repertoire that shifted only slightly toward naive after ART. Inferences about post-ART repertoire changes were limited because no data were available on ART adherence, viral resistance or therapy changes. ART initiation was associated with a significant increase in TRB diversity, but diversity stayed significantly below transplant donor controls even after long-term ART. Samples dated from the mid-2000s to the late 2010s, and the ART regimens used may be less effective than current ones. At every time point, the repertoire was dominated by expanded TRB clones first identified before ART initiation, although this dominance fluctuated and, in many PLHIV, declined after ART.

As to this clone: This clone's antigen is unknown. One base away there is no much larger clone; base qualities are not given.

Sequencing of the TRB variable region was done with the immunoSEQ hsTCRB v3.0 assay at survey level resolution. TRB sequencing targeted a depth of about 40,000-50,000 T-cell genomes per sample. TRB libraries were pooled and sequenced on an Illumina MiSeq using a v3 150-cycle kit. Processing in the source paper ran as follows. Repertoire analysis ran in R within a reproducible Nextflow workflow covering QC, data transformation and analysis. LymphoSeq2, an R package for AIRR-Seq data exploration, was used to implement custom analyses. A few samples that yielded fewer than 5000 total TRB sequences were excluded, so that fewer than 200 HIV repertoires were analyzed. Of the roughly 180 retained HIV repertoires, almost 60 were collected before and approximately 130 after ART initiation. Repertoires were downsampled to 5000 TRB nucleotide sequences, and summary statistics were averaged over 100 downsampling iterations. Only TRB sequences with CDR3 regions of at least seven amino acids were retained for analysis. A Shannon entropy-derived clonality score and the Gini coefficient were used to measure diversity. In the repertoire networks, any two of the top 5000 CDR3 amino acid sequences were connected whenever the two sequences differed by an edit distance of one. For TRB CDR3 amino acid sequences, antigen specificity groups and MHC restriction were predicted with GLIPH2. To flag known CMV, EBV, HIV or tissue antigen associations, CDR3 amino acid sequences were matched against VDJdb and McPAS-TCR. Pre-ART, post-ART and control groups were compared with Wilcoxon signed-rank tests and Holm-Bonferroni correction. Imported from immuneACCESS, the table was reduced by TCRdb to in-frame sequences with V and J called. These copies leave out some clones; in studies compared against another copy, an unresolved V gene accounts for under half, and the cause of the remainder is not known. The V and J calls and clone size were taken over from that table, and D and trimming were inferred from the DNA. The sample contains some 23,000 clones, around 90% of them found a single time. Of the sample, around 5.3% falls within the top ten clones.

The starting material was unsorted PBMCs, obtained more than 4.3 years after starting antiretroviral therapy. This TCR was sampled from a man younger than 45 with HIV.

The sequence in DNA is TGTGCCAGTAGTATAGGGGGGACCAGCGCAGCTTTCTTT. Translated, it reads CASSIGGTSAAFF. Here the chain combines TRBV19 and TRBJ1-1, with TRBD1 tentatively as D gene (5 bases match). CDR1 and CDR2 are read off the germline V gene (reference sequence) as LNHDA and SQIVND. V loses 1 base, J loses 10 bases, and the germline ends lie 13 bases apart. Counted from cysteine to phenylalanine, this CDR3 has 13 amino acids. Here the CDR3 DNA is all that survives: 39 bases in frame from base 1.